One and the same sample provided the 8 T cell receptor beta chains below, sequenced in a study of neurological immune-mediated disorders. TCRdb reprocessed the 5' RACE reads via MiXCR and lists one record per CDR3 protein. The sample includes under 90,000 distinct CDR3 sequences, roughly a tenth of them seen just once. Stated time point: longitudinal time-point 1 (baseline). Material: PBMCs. These receptors all come from a man younger than 45 in good health.

The chain employs TRBV18 and TRBJ2-7; D not certain. The V gene's germline CDR1 is KGHSH and CDR2 LQKENI. V shed 0 bases and J shed 1 base, with 13 bases lying between them. The CDR3 runs to 16 residues. The CDR3 loop is CASSPPLNNHSYEQYF. The CDR3 DNA reads as TGTGCCAGCTCACCACCATTAAACAACCATTCCTACGAGCAGTACTTC.

On this clonotype: A junction boundary mismatches the germline segment, possibly from a read error. The rearrangement links TRBV13 to TRBJ1-1; D possibly corresponds to TRBD1 (5 bases). Germline V gene sequence: CDR1 PRHDT, CDR2 FYEKMQ (reference sequence). This CDR3 contains 14 residues. The CDR3 protein is CASSFPGGDTEAFF. The DNA of the CDR3 is TGTGCCAGCAGCTTCCCGGGGGGAGACACTGAAGCGTTCTTT. The variable domain in full, completed from reference TRBV13 and TRBJ1-1, reads AAGVIQSPRHLIKEKRETATLKCYPIPRHDTVYWYQQGPGQDPQFLISFYEKMQSDKGSIPDRFSAQQFSDYHSELNMSSLELGDSALYFCASSFPGGDTEAFFGQGTRLTVV.

The sample holds a few counts of this clonotype. The V call is TRBV29-1, the J call TRBJ2-7; D perhaps matches TRBD2 (6 bases). This CDR3 contains 11 residues. The V end was cut by 4 bases, the J end by 5 bases, with 9 bases between. In germline, CDR1 is SQVTM, CDR2 ANQGSEA. The CDR3 protein is CSVVEGNEQYF. CDR3 nucleotide sequence: TGCAGCGTTGTGGAGGGCAACGAGCAGTACTTC.

This clonotype showed up just a few times. V gene TRBV5-1 combines with J gene TRBJ2-7; 8 nucleotides match TRBD2. CDR1 and CDR2 from the germline V gene are SGHRS and YFSETQ. The junction had 10 bases not matched to a gene; V was cut back by 4 bases and J by 4 bases. The CDR3 loop spans 15 amino acids. CDR3 loop: CASSGSGGQGYEQYF. CDR3 sequence (DNA): TGCGCCAGCAGCGGGTCGGGGGGGCAGGGGTACGAGCAGTACTTC.

This clonotype was found many times. The chain employs TRBV6-5 and TRBJ2-3; D not certain. CDR1 is MNHEY and CDR2 is SVGAGI in the germline V gene. Trimming cost V 9 bases and J 1 base, with 11 bases left between them. The CDR3 is made up of 13 amino acids. CDR3 DNA sequence: TGTGCCAGTAATTCCATGGGCACAGATACGCAGTATTTT. Protein sequence: CASNSMGTDTQYF.

This clonotype occurred many times. The chain links TRBV5-5 to TRBJ2-7, with TRBD2 matching 8 bases. The J segment lost 0 bases and the V segment lost 4 bases, leaving 9 bases of the junction unmatched. This CDR3 is built from 16 residues. Germline lookup yields CDR1 SGHKS and CDR2 YYEKEE (reference sequence). The CDR3, as DNA: TGTGCCAGCAGCCGTACGGGAGGGGTCAACTCCTACGAGCAGTACTTC. Encoded protein: CASSRTGGVNSYEQYF.

In this sample, this clonotype turned up many times. V and J are TRBV9 and TRBJ1-1, with no clear D. The CDR3 runs 15 residues. Trimming shortened V by 3 bases and J by 0 bases, and 12 bases separated the two germline ends. Looked up from germline, CDR1 is SGDLS and CDR2 is YYNGEE. CDR3 sequence reads: CASSADVGMNTEAFF. CDR3 bases: TGTGCCAGCAGCGCAGACGTGGGCATGAACACTGAAGCTTTCTTT.

At least ten counts were recorded for this clonotype. The chain is built from TRBV27 and TRBJ1-2; 8 positions agree with TRBD1. The J segment lost 7 bases and the V segment lost 8 bases, leaving 12 bases of the junction unmatched. Germline V gives CDR1 MNHEY, CDR2 SMNVEV (reference sequence). The CDR3 sequence is 14 residues long. The CDR3 sequence is CASRKTGGSIGYTF. CDR3 in DNA: TGTGCCAGCCGCAAAACAGGGGGTTCTATTGGCTACACCTTC.